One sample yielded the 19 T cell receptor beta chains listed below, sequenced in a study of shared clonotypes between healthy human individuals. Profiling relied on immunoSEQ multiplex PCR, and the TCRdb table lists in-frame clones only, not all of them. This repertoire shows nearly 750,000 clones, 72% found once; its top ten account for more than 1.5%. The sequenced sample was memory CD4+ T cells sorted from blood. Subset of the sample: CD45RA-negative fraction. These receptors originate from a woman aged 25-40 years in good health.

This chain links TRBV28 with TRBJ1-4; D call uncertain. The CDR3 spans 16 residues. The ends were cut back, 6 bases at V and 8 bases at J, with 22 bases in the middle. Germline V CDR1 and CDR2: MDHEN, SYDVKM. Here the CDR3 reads CASRPNFPPDREKLFF. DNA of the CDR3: TGTGCCAGCAGACCCAATTTTCCGCCGGATAGGGAAAAACTGTTTTTT.

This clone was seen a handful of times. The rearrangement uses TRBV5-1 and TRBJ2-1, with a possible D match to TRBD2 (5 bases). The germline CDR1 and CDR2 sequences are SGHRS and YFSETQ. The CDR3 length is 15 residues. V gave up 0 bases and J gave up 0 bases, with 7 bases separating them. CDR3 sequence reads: CASSLAADSYNEQFF. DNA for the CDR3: TGCGCCAGCAGCTTGGCAGCGGACTCCTACAATGAGCAGTTCTTC.

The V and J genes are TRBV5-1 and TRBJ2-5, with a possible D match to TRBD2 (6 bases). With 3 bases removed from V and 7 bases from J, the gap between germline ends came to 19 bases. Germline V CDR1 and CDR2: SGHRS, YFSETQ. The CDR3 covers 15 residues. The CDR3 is CASSWDDQGGGTQYF. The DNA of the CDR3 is TGCGCCAGCAGCTGGGATGACCAGGGAGGTGGGACCCAGTACTTC.

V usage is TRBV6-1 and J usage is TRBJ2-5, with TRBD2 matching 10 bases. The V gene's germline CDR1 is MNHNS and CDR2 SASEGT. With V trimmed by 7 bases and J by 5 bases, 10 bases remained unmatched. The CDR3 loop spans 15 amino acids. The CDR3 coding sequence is TGTGCCAGCAATGAGAGCGGGAGGGCCAGGGAGACCCAGTACTTC. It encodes CASNESGRARETQYF.

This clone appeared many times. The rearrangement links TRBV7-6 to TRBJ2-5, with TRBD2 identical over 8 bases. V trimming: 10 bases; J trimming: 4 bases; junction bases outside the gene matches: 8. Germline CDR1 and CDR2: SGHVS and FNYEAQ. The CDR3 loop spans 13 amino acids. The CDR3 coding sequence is TGTGCCACGTCCGGGGGGGCTATAGAGACCCAGTACTTC. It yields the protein CATSGGAIETQYF.

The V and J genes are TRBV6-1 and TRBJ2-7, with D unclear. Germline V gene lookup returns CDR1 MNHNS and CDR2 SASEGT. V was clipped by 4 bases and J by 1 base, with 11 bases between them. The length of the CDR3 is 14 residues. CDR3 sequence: CASSVVISSYEQYF. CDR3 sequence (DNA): TGTGCCAGCAGTGTTGTCATCTCATCCTACGAGCAGTACTTC.

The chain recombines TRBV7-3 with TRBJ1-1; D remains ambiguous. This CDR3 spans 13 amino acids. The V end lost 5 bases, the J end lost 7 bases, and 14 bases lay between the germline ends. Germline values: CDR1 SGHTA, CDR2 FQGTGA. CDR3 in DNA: TGTGCCAGCAGCCCCAATGGGATGAGTGAAGCTTTCTTT. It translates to CASSPNGMSEAFF.

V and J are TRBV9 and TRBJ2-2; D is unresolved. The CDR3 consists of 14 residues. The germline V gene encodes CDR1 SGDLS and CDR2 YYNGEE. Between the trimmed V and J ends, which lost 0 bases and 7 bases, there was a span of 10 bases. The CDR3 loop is CASSVVAASGELFF. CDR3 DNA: TGTGCCAGCAGCGTAGTGGCGGCCAGCGGGGAGCTGTTTTTT.

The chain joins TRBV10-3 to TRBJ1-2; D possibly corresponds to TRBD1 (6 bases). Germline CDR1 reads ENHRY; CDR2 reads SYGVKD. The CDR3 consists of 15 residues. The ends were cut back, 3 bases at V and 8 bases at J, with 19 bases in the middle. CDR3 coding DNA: TGTGCCATCAGTGACGGTGACAGGACAAAAAAGGGCTACACCTTC. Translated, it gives CAISDGDRTKKGYTF.

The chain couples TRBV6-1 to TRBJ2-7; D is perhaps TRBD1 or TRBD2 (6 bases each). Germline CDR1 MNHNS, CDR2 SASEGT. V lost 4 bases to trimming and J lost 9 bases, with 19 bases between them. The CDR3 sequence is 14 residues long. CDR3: CASSAEGGHQRQYF. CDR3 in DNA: TGTGCCAGCAGTGCCGAGGGGGGCCATCAGCGGCAGTACTTC.

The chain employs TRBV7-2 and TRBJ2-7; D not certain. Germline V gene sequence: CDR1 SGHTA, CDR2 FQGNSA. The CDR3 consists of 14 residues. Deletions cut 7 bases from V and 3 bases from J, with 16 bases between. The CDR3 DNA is TGTGCCAGCACCCCAGCCCCGACGCTCTACGAGCAGTACTTC. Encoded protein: CASTPAPTLYEQYF.

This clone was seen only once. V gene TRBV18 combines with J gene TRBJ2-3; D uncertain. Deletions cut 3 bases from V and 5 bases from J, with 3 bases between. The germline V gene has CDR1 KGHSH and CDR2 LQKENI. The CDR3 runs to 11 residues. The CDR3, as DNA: TGTGCCAGCTCACCGATAGATACGCAGTATTTT. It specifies CASSPIDTQYF.

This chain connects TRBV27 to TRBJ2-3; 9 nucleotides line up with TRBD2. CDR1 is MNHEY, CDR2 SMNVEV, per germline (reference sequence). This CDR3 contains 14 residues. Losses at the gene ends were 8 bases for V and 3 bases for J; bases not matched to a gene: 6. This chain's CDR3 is CASLPAGGTDTQYF. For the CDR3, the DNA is TGTGCCAGCCTCCCAGCGGGAGGAACAGATACGCAGTATTTT.

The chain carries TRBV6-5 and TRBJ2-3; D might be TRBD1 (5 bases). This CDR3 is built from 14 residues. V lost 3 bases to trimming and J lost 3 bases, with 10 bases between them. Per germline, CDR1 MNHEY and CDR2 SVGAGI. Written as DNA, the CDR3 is TGTGCCAGCAGTTATCGACAGTTTACAGATACGCAGTATTTT. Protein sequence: CASSYRQFTDTQYF.

The CDR3 DNA is TGTGCCAGCAGCTCCGGGACAGTGAACACTGAAGCTTTCTTT. This encodes CASSSGTVNTEAFF. The chain combines TRBV11-3 with TRBJ1-1, with 7 bases fitting TRBD1. The CDR3 loop spans 14 amino acids. Germline loops: CDR1 SGHNT, CDR2 YENEEA. V lost 4 bases, J lost 0 bases, and 2 bases stayed unmatched.

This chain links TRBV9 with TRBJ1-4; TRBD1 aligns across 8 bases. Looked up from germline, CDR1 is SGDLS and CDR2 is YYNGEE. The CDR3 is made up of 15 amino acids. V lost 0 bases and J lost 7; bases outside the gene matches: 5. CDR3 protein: CASSVGDRIGEKLFF. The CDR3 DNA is TGTGCCAGCAGCGTAGGGGACAGGATCGGTGAAAAACTGTTTTTT.

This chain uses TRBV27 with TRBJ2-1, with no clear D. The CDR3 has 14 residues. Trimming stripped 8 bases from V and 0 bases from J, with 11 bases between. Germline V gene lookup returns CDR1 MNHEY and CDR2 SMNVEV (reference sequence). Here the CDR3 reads CASRVPSSYNEQFF. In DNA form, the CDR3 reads TGTGCCAGCCGAGTCCCGAGCTCCTACAATGAGCAGTTCTTC.

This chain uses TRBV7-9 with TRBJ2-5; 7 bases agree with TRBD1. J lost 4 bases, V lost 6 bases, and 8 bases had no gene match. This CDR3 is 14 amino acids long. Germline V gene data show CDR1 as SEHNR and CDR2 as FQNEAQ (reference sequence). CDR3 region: CASSGTVSGETQYF. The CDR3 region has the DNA TGTGCCAGCAGTGGGACAGTATCAGGAGAGACCCAGTACTTC.

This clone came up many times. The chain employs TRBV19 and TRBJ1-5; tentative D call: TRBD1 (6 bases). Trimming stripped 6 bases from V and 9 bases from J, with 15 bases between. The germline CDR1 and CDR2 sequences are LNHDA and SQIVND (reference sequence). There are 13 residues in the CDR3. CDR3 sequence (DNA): TGTGCCAGTAGAACAGGGTATGGTCCGCCCCAGCATTTT. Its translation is CASRTGYGPPQHF. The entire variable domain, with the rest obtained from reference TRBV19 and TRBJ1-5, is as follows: DGGITQSPKYLFRKEGQNVTLSCEQNLNHDAMYWYRQDPGQGLRLIYYSQIVNDFQKGDIAEGYSVSREKKESFPLTVTSAQKNPTAFYLCASRTGYGPPQHFGDGTRLSIL.